A single sample is the source of the 27 T cell receptor beta chains below, sequenced in a study of T cell responses to AZD1222 COVID-19 vaccine. Only in-frame clones appear in the TCRdb table, and some are missing; sequencing was by immunoSEQ multiplex PCR. The table shows about 120,000 clones, with about 90% occurring only once. Material: peripheral blood, obtained on day 0 of AZD1222 vaccination. Receptors originate from an adult in good health.

The rearrangement joins TRBV5-1 to TRBJ2-2; 13 bases line up with TRBD2. This CDR3 is 17 amino acids long. J lost 6 bases, V lost 0 bases, and 5 bases had no gene match. Germline loops: CDR1 SGHRS, CDR2 YFSETQ. CDR3 nucleotides: TGCGCCAGCAGCTTGGTTGGGACTAGCGGGGTCGCCGGGGAGCTGTTTTTT. This translates into CASSLVGTSGVAGELFF.

This rearrangement joins TRBV29-1 to TRBJ2-7; D is perhaps TRBD2 (6 bases). Looked up from germline, CDR1 is SQVTM and CDR2 is ANQGSEA. The length of the CDR3 is 11 residues. Trimming left V 4 bases short and J 7 bases short, with 11 bases between. The CDR3 protein is CSVADYSEQYF. CDR3 sequence (DNA): TGCAGCGTTGCGGACTATTCAGAGCAGTACTTC.

V is TRBV2 and J is TRBJ1-2; 11 nucleotides agree with TRBD1. The CDR3 extends over 16 amino acids. The V gene's germline CDR1 is SNHLY and CDR2 FYNNEI. Losses at the gene ends were 3 bases for V and 3 bases for J; bases not matched to a gene: 6. The CDR3 nucleotides read TGTGCCAGCAGTGAGCCGCCGGGACAGGGGGACTATGGCTACACCTTC. This sequence encodes CASSEPPGQGDYGYTF.

The chain recombines TRBV5-4 with TRBJ1-3; no clear D. Germline CDR1 and CDR2: SGHNT and YYREEE (reference sequence). There are 14 residues in the CDR3. Between the trimmed V and J ends, which lost 0 bases and 3 bases, there was a span of 7 bases. The CDR3 reads CASSLGGSGNTIYF. DNA of the CDR3: TGTGCCAGCAGCTTGGGGGGTAGTGGAAACACCATATATTTT.

The genes are TRBV10-2 and TRBJ2-7, with 10 positions matching TRBD1. V gave up 6 bases and J gave up 0 bases; unmatched junction bases: 2. This CDR3 region has 14 residues. CDR1 and CDR2 from the germline V gene are WSHSY and SAAADI. The CDR3 spells CASRRDRGSYEQYF. The CDR3 coding sequence is TGCGCCAGCAGACGGGACAGGGGCTCCTACGAGCAGTACTTC.

V gene TRBV28 combines with J gene TRBJ1-6; tentatively, D is TRBD1 (5 bases). CDR1 is MDHEN and CDR2 is SYDVKM in the germline V gene. The CDR3 contains 16 residues. The V and J ends lost 6 bases and 0 bases respectively, with 12 bases between them. For the CDR3, the DNA is TGTGCCAGCAGCCACAGGTCCAGCTCCTATAATTCACCCCTCCACTTT. As protein: CASSHRSSSYNSPLHF.

V usage is TRBV5-8 and J usage is TRBJ1-2; 8 bases map to TRBD1. Germline assignment: CDR1 SGHTS and CDR2 YDEGEE. The V and J ends lost 2 bases and 1 base, in that order; junction bases with no gene match: 4. This CDR3 region has 15 residues. DNA for the CDR3: TGTGCCAGCAGCTTCCTCAGGGGGCTTAACTATGGCTACACCTTC. Amino acids: CASSFLRGLNYGYTF.

This clone occurred a few times. The rearrangement joins TRBV5-1 to TRBJ2-1; TRBD2 matches at 7 bases. The CDR3 spans 14 residues. The V gene's germline CDR1 is SGHRS and CDR2 YFSETQ. J lost 9 bases, V lost 5 bases, and 11 bases had no gene match. CDR3: CASSERGGGLEQFF. The CDR3 DNA reads TGCGCCAGCAGTGAGCGGGGTGGGGGTCTTGAGCAGTTCTTC.

As for this clone: One junction end does not reproduce the germline sequence, and a read error may be involved. The rearrangement joins TRBV3-1 (or the pseudogene TRBV3-2) to TRBJ1-1, with 10 bases that match TRBD1. The CDR3 has 16 residues. Looked up from germline, CDR1 is LGHDT and CDR2 is YNNKEL (reference sequence). The CDR3 DNA is TGTGCCAGCAGCCAAGCCGACAGGGGGCTGAAGACTGAAGCTTTCTTT. Translating gives CASSQADRGLKTEAFF.

The V gene is TRBV6-1, the J gene TRBJ1-2; D might be TRBD1 (5 bases). V lost 1 base to trimming and J lost 8 bases, with 14 bases between them. The CDR3 length is 14 residues. CDR1 is MNHNS, CDR2 SASEGT, per germline. The CDR3 loop is CASSEGGVLRGYTF. CDR3 sequence (DNA): TGTGCCAGCAGTGAAGGGGGGGTACTAAGGGGCTACACCTTC.

The gene calls are TRBV4-2 and TRBJ1-2; TRBD1 matches at 7 bases. This CDR3 is built from 15 residues. Germline CDR1 and CDR2: LGHNA and YNFKEQ. Unmatched junction bases numbered 5, after V lost 0 bases and J lost 4 bases. CDR3 nucleotides: TGTGCCAGCAGCCAAGAGCAGGGGGTGATCTATGGCTACACCTTC. Its translation: CASSQEQGVIYGYTF.

The V call is TRBV19, the J call TRBJ1-1, with D perhaps matching TRBD1 (6 bases). The CDR3 loop spans 17 amino acids. Per the germline V gene, CDR1 is LNHDA and CDR2 is SQIVND (reference sequence). Trimming stripped 1 base from V and 6 bases from J, with 21 bases between. This CDR3 is CASSIVTGTLRVPEAFF. DNA for the CDR3: TGTGCCAGTAGTATAGTGACCGGGACACTTCGTGTCCCTGAAGCTTTCTTT.

V is TRBV7-9 and J is TRBJ1-1; unclear D gene. Germline V CDR1 and CDR2: SEHNR, FQNEAQ (reference sequence). CDR3 size: 14 residues. Trimming stripped 5 bases from V and 0 bases from J, with 10 bases between. The CDR3 spells CASSPRYLNTEAFF. In DNA, the CDR3 is TGTGCCAGCAGCCCTCGGTATTTGAACACTGAAGCTTTCTTT.

The chain uses TRBV7-8 and TRBJ1-2; D gene ambiguous. The V gene's germline CDR1 is SGHVS and CDR2 FQNEAQ. Trimming stripped 0 bases from V and 4 bases from J, with 3 bases between. This CDR3 region has 12 residues. The CDR3 nucleotides are TGTGCCAGCAGCTTAGCGGGCTATGGCTACACCTTC. This sequence encodes CASSLAGYGYTF.

This clone showed up just once. V and J are TRBV6-5 and TRBJ1-2, with 8 bases that match TRBD1. Germline assignment: CDR1 MNHEY and CDR2 SVGAGI. The CDR3 runs to 14 residues. V trimming: 8 bases; J trimming: 8 bases; junction bases outside the gene matches: 13. The CDR3 sequence is CASGLTGDPGGYTF. CDR3 coding DNA: TGTGCCAGCGGTTTGACAGGGGATCCGGGCGGCTACACCTTC.

The chain couples TRBV6-4 to TRBJ1-6; TRBD1 agrees at 9 bases. V shed 6 bases and J 5 bases; nucleotides not matched to a gene: 2. The CDR3 runs 14 residues. The germline V gene has CDR1 MRHNA and CDR2 SNTAGT. The CDR3 nucleotides read TGTGCCAGCAGGGGGACAGGGCATAATTCACCCCTCCACTTT. This encodes CASRGTGHNSPLHF.

The V gene is TRBV18, the J gene TRBJ1-1; D perhaps matches TRBD1 (5 bases). The germline gives CDR1 KGHSH, CDR2 LQKENI. Deletions cut 2 bases from V and 0 bases from J, with 13 bases between. The CDR3 is 16 amino acids. The CDR3 DNA reads as TGTGCCAGCTCACCATTCAGGGACCCCATGAACACTGAAGCTTTCTTT. As protein: CASSPFRDPMNTEAFF.

The V gene is TRBV30, the J gene TRBJ2-1, with D perhaps given as TRBD1 or TRBD2 (5 bases each). CDR1 and CDR2 (germline): GTSNPN, SVGIG (reference sequence). Deletions cut 3 bases from V and 0 bases from J, with 6 bases between. CDR3 length: 13 amino acids. The CDR3: CAWRGDSYNEQFF. The CDR3 DNA is TGTGCCTGGAGGGGGGACTCCTACAATGAGCAGTTCTTC.

V is TRBV9 and J is TRBJ1-6, with D perhaps matching TRBD1 (6 bases). Trimming stripped 3 bases from V and 5 bases from J, with 12 bases between. The CDR3 is 15 residues long. CDR1 is SGDLS and CDR2 is YYNGEE in the germline V gene. CDR3 in amino acids: CASSGRGADNSPLHF. CDR3 DNA sequence: TGTGCCAGCAGCGGGAGGGGGGCGGATAATTCACCCCTCCACTTT. The full variable domain, rest sourced from reference TRBV9 and TRBJ1-6, is DSGVTQTPKHLITATGQRVTLRCSPRSGDLSVYWYQQSLDQGLQFLIQYYNGEERAKGNILERFSAQQFPDLHSELNLSSLELGDSALYFCASSGRGADNSPLHFGNGTRLTVT.

V usage is TRBV27 and J usage is TRBJ2-2; D uncertain. The CDR3 has 12 amino acids. CDR1 is MNHEY and CDR2 is SMNVEV in the germline V gene (reference sequence). The germline V and J ends were trimmed by 5 bases and 6 bases, with 7 bases remaining between them. The CDR3 DNA follows: TGTGCCAGCAGTCGGTGGGCCGGGGAGCTGTTTTTT. It is translated as CASSRWAGELFF.

This chain links TRBV11-2 with TRBJ2-5; 9 positions match TRBD1. Germline CDR1 is SGHAT and CDR2 is FQNNGV. The CDR3 has 15 amino acids. Trimming cost V 3 bases and J 5 bases; bases outside gene matches: 7. The CDR3 spells CASSLWGTGMETQYF. CDR3 DNA sequence: TGTGCCAGCAGCTTGTGGGGGACAGGGATGGAGACCCAGTACTTC. Based on the CDR3 plus reference TRBV11-2 and TRBJ2-5, the full variable domain is EAGVAQSPRYKIIEKRQSVAFWCNPISGHATLYWYQQILGQGPKLLIQFQNNGVVDDSQLPKDRFSAERLKGVDSTLKIQPAKLEDSAVYLCASSLWGTGMETQYFGPGTRLLVL.

The chain joins TRBV28 to TRBJ1-6; the match to TRBD1 covers 7 bases. CDR3 length: 14 residues. The J segment lost 10 bases and the V segment lost 6 bases, leaving 9 bases of the junction unmatched. The germline CDR1 and CDR2 sequences are MDHEN and SYDVKM. CDR3 sequence reads: CASRLTGNGSPLHF. CDR3 nucleotide sequence: TGTGCCAGCAGACTGACAGGGAATGGATCACCCCTCCACTTT.

The genes are TRBV18 and TRBJ2-7; TRBD2 is a possible D gene (6 bases). The CDR3 is 14 residues long. V lost 8 bases and J lost 3, with 17 bases in between. Germline V gene lookup returns CDR1 KGHSH and CDR2 LQKENI. CDR3 in amino acids: CASGRGGLLYEQYF. The CDR3 DNA reads TGTGCCAGCGGCCGGGGAGGCCTCCTCTACGAGCAGTACTTC.

Only one count was recorded for this clone. V is TRBV6-5 and J is TRBJ1-2; a weak D match, TRBD1 (6 bases). Trimming pared 4 bases from V and 7 bases from J, leaving 13 bases between. This CDR3 is built from 13 residues. Germline loops: CDR1 MNHEY, CDR2 SVGAGI. The CDR3 region has the DNA TGTGCCAGCAGTTCGGACAGCTTGGCTGGCTACACCTTC. Translation: CASSSDSLAGYTF.

The V gene is TRBV19, the J gene TRBJ2-2; maybe TRBD2 (5 bases). V lost 6 bases to trimming and J lost 4 bases, with 9 bases between them. CDR1 LNHDA and CDR2 SQIVND come from the germline V gene (reference sequence). The CDR3 length is 13 residues. The CDR3 is CASRGRTTGELFF. In DNA form, the CDR3 reads TGTGCCAGTAGAGGGAGAACCACCGGGGAGCTGTTTTTT.

The V call is TRBV30, the J call TRBJ1-3; D ambiguous. The CDR3 extends over 11 amino acids. Trimming cost V 1 base and J 3 bases, with 1 base left between them. Germline V gives CDR1 GTSNPN, CDR2 SVGIG (reference sequence). CDR3 nucleotides: TGTGCCTGGAGTGGTGGAAACACCATATATTTT. This sequence encodes CAWSGGNTIYF.

The chain carries TRBV5-1 and TRBJ1-2; maybe TRBD1 (6 bases). The germline V and J ends were trimmed by 4 bases and 6 bases, with 16 bases remaining between them. Per germline, CDR1 SGHRS and CDR2 YFSETQ. The CDR3 totals 14 residues. The CDR3 spells CASSPVGQGDGYTF. The CDR3 nucleotides read TGCGCCAGCAGCCCAGTGGGACAAGGGGATGGCTACACCTTC. The complete variable domain, with remaining parts taken from reference TRBV5-1 and TRBJ1-2, reads KAGVTQTPRYLIKTRGQQVTLSCSPISGHRSVSWYQQTPGQGLQFLFEYFSETQRNKGNFPGRFSGRQFSNSRSEMNVSTLELGDSALYLCASSPVGQGDGYTFGSGTRLTVV.